These 17 T cell receptor beta chains share one sample of origin, sequenced in a study of response to subunit inactivated influenza vaccine (dated by TCRdb to the late 2010s). The library was produced with RT-PCR. Sequencing was carried out with an Illumina HiSeq 2500. The raw public reads went through TCRdb reprocessing: fastp at Q25, MiXCR clone calling, in-frame beta chains kept. Each entry merges the rows of one CDR3 protein and shows their most common DNA and genes. Across this sample there are some 640,000 distinct CDR3 sequences, with roughly 13% seen only once. Clones ranked in the top ten supply approximately 6.5% of the sample. Specimen: PBMCs from blood, collected 14 to 15 days before vaccination. The receptors come from a man aged 45-60 years who received an inactivated influenza vaccine. Donor details come from another sample of the same person, matched by shared clones.

The chain links TRBV7-2 to TRBJ2-7; D might be TRBD1 (5 bases). This CDR3 spans 13 amino acids. V was pared by 5 bases and J by 2 bases, with 10 bases between. CDR1 and CDR2 (germline): SGHTA, FQGNSA. This CDR3 is CASSGTGPYEQYF. The CDR3 coding sequence is TGTGCCAGCAGCGGAACAGGACCCTACGAGCAGTACTTC.

This clonotype came up a few times. The chain recombines TRBV20-1 with TRBJ2-5; 8 positions agree with TRBD1. V lost 6 bases and J lost 7; bases outside the gene matches: 4. The CDR3 sequence is 11 residues long. Germline CDR1 reads DFQATT; CDR2 reads SNEGSKA (reference sequence). The CDR3 coding sequence is TGCAGTGCGCTACAGGGGGGGACCCAGTACTTC. Encoded protein: CSALQGGTQYF.

This clonotype has ten or more counts. The CDR3 spells CASSLALVARAKNIQYF. The CDR3 DNA reads TGTGCCAGCAGCTTAGCGCTGGTGGCGAGGGCCAAAAACATTCAGTACTTC. The chain links TRBV7-2 to TRBJ2-4; D unclear. The CDR3 has 17 residues. Germline loops: CDR1 SGHTA, CDR2 FQGNSA. V was pared by 0 bases and J by 1 base, with 13 bases between.

This clonotype was detected a few times. The chain uses TRBV29-1 and TRBJ2-1; D possibly corresponds to TRBD2 (7 bases). Looked up from germline, CDR1 is SQVTM and CDR2 is ANQGSEA. The CDR3 spans 16 residues. V was pared by 2 bases and J by 0 bases, with 14 bases between. CDR3: CSVEIGGPSSYNEQFF. The CDR3 DNA sequence: TGCAGCGTTGAAATCGGGGGGCCTAGCTCCTACAATGAGCAGTTCTTC.

Details on this clonotype: It may be a read error: a sequence one base away is much more abundant. The CDR3 loop reads CAWKSADYSNQPQHF. CDR3 bases: TGTGCCTGGAAATCAGCGGATTATAGCAATCAGCCCCAGCATTTT. The V and J genes are TRBV30 and TRBJ1-5; D call uncertain. The CDR3 covers 15 residues. CDR1 is GTSNPN, CDR2 SVGIG, per germline (reference sequence). Trimming took off 4 bases at V and 0 bases at J, with 13 bases between the two ends.

The rearrangement uses TRBV6-1 and TRBJ2-3; 11 bases map to TRBD2. The CDR3 has 17 residues. The V gene's germline CDR1 is MNHNS and CDR2 SASEGT. Germline trimming cut 6 bases from V and 2 bases from J; bases unmatched to any gene: 10. The CDR3 is CASRGLAGGAFTDTQYF. CDR3 sequence (DNA): TGTGCCAGCAGAGGACTAGCGGGTGGGGCATTCACAGATACGCAGTATTTT.

This clonotype was observed a few times. The genes are TRBV4-1 and TRBJ2-3; perhaps TRBD2 as D (6 bases). The germline CDR1 and CDR2 sequences are MGHRA and YSYEKL. The CDR3 length is 15 residues. Trimming shortened V by 3 bases and J by 9 bases, and 19 bases separated the two germline ends. The DNA of the CDR3 is TGCGCCAGCAGCCAGATAGCGGTCCCGGGGGAGACGCAGTATTTT. The encoded protein is CASSQIAVPGETQYF.

This clonotype occurred many times. The chain employs TRBV20-1 and TRBJ2-7, with 7 nucleotides matching TRBD2. CDR1 and CDR2 from the germline V gene are DFQATT and SNEGSKA (reference sequence). Germline trimming cut 1 base from V and 1 base from J; bases unmatched to any gene: 4. This CDR3 spans 14 amino acids. CDR3 nucleotide sequence: TGCAGTGCTAGAGGTGGGAGGGCTTCCTACGAGCAGTACTTC. Amino acid sequence: CSARGGRASYEQYF.

The rearrangement links TRBV7-9 to TRBJ1-1, with unresolved D. CDR3 length: 15 amino acids. The germline V gene has CDR1 SEHNR and CDR2 FQNEAQ (reference sequence). V gave up 2 bases and J gave up 1 base, with 11 bases separating them. The CDR3 coding sequence is TGTGCCAGCAGCTTACCTGGACCGGCGAACACTGAAGCTTTCTTT. This translates into CASSLPGPANTEAFF. Full variable domain (rest looked up from reference TRBV7-9 and TRBJ1-1): DTGVSQNPRHKITKRGQNVTFRCDPISEHNRLYWYRQTLGQGPEFLTYFQNEAQLEKSRLLSDRFSAERPKGSFSTLEIQRTEQGDSAMYLCASSLPGPANTEAFFGQGTRLTVV.

This clonotype was seen only a few times. This sequence joins TRBV5-1 and TRBJ2-3, with D unclear. V lost 4 bases and J lost 1, with 10 bases in between. Per germline, CDR1 SGHRS and CDR2 YFSETQ. CDR3 length equals 14 residues. CDR3 nucleotide sequence: TGCGCCAGCAGCCGCGGTGAGGGCACAGATACGCAGTATTTT. Translating it yields CASSRGEGTDTQYF.

As DNA, the CDR3 is TGTGCCAGCAGCCAACGCGGGAGTACTTACGAGCAGTACTTC. This codes for CASSQRGSTYEQYF. The V and J genes are TRBV14 and TRBJ2-7; TRBD2 aligns across 7 bases. The CDR3 is made up of 14 amino acids. Germline CDR1 and CDR2: SGHDN and FVKESK. The V and J ends lost 2 bases and 4 bases, in that order; junction bases with no gene match: 5.

This clonotype has a count of ten or more. The chain recombines TRBV11-2 with TRBJ2-3; 8 nucleotides line up with TRBD2. Unmatched junction bases numbered 3, after V lost 4 bases and J lost 0 bases. Germline V gene data show CDR1 as SGHAT and CDR2 as FQNNGV. This CDR3 region has 15 residues. The CDR3 protein is CASSYTSGSTDTQYF. CDR3 nucleotide sequence: TGTGCCAGCAGCTATACTAGCGGTAGCACAGATACGCAGTATTTT.

In this sample, this clonotype turned up many times. The chain couples TRBV5-1 to TRBJ2-2, with a tentative D call TRBD2 (7 bases). Trimming pared 7 bases from V and 4 bases from J, leaving 14 bases between. Germline V CDR1 and CDR2: SGHRS, YFSETQ. The CDR3 contains 14 residues. CDR3 residues: CASAIGGRTGELFF. CDR3 nucleotide sequence: TGCGCCAGCGCCATCGGGGGGCGCACCGGGGAGCTGTTTTTT.

A few counts support this clonotype. The rearrangement uses TRBV27 and TRBJ2-7; TRBD2 might be the D (5 bases). Germline V gene lookup returns CDR1 MNHEY and CDR2 SMNVEV (reference sequence). The CDR3 has 14 residues. V was clipped by 6 bases and J by 4 bases, with 16 bases between them. This chain's CDR3 is CASSPEVRRYEQYF. Written as DNA, the CDR3 is TGTGCCAGCAGCCCCGAGGTGCGGAGGTACGAGCAGTACTTC.

The chain employs TRBV7-9 and TRBJ2-3, with 8 positions matching TRBD2. The CDR3 loop spans 16 amino acids. V was pared by 5 bases and J by 2 bases, with 9 bases of the junction left unmatched. Germline V CDR1 and CDR2: SEHNR, FQNEAQ (reference sequence). The CDR3, as DNA: TGTGCCAGCAGCCCCTCTACGGGGGGGATCACAGATACGCAGTATTTT. Encoded protein: CASSPSTGGITDTQYF.

This clonotype was counted only a few times. The CDR3 nucleotides read TGCGCCAGCAGCCAAGCAGGACTAGCGGGATTTAGCACAGATACGCAGTATTTT. Translation gives CASSQAGLAGFSTDTQYF. V and J are TRBV4-1 and TRBJ2-3, with 12 positions matching TRBD2. After removal of 1 base from V and 0 bases from J, the junction contained 5 bases not matched to a gene. CDR1 and CDR2 (germline): MGHRA, YSYEKL. The CDR3 runs 18 residues.

This clonotype was found a few times. The CDR3 loop reads CASSLGAGGTVGYTF. The CDR3 coding sequence is TGTGCCAGCAGCTTGGGGGCAGGGGGTACGGTTGGCTACACCTTC. V usage is TRBV5-6 and J usage is TRBJ1-2; 7 bases map to TRBD1. The germline CDR1 and CDR2 sequences are SGHDT and YYEEEE. The CDR3 runs 15 residues. Trimming at V came to 0 bases and at J to 7 bases, leaving 9 bases not matched to a gene.